These 17 T cell receptor beta chains originate from one sample sequenced in a study of cytomegalovirus exposure and HLA in healthy donors. PCR involved 60 Vbeta and 13 Jbeta primers. The data were produced by immunoSEQ multiplex PCR, yet TCRdb's version contains in-frame clones alone and is incomplete. Of around 170,000 clones listed, 75% to 90% are singletons. Sequenced material: PBMCs. Source of these receptors: a man aged 40-49 years in good health and CMV-seropositive.

About this clone itself: Other nucleotide sequences in the sample specify the same CDR3. V gene TRBV5-1 combines with J gene TRBJ2-5, with 9 bases lining up with TRBD2. Germline CDR1 and CDR2: SGHRS and YFSETQ. With V trimmed by 4 bases and J by 5 bases, 12 bases remained unmatched. This CDR3 contains 16 residues. The CDR3 nucleotides are TGCGCCAGCAGCCCCAGGACCAGCGGGGGGCCGGAGACCCAGTACTTC. Translating gives CASSPRTSGGPETQYF.

This chain links TRBV11-2 with TRBJ2-3, with no clear D. V gave up 3 bases and J gave up 3 bases, with 10 bases separating them. The CDR3 loop spans 14 amino acids. Per germline, CDR1 SGHAT and CDR2 FQNNGV. The CDR3 region is CASSLNGATDTQYF. CDR3 bases: TGTGCCAGCAGCTTGAACGGAGCTACAGATACGCAGTATTTT.

The genes are TRBV30 and TRBJ2-7; unclear D gene. CDR3 length: 12 amino acids. V was shortened by 3 bases and J by 4 bases, with 10 bases between the two germline ends. Germline values: CDR1 GTSNPN, CDR2 SVGIG (reference sequence). This CDR3 reads CAWSAVLYEQYF. CDR3 nucleotides: TGTGCCTGGAGCGCAGTCCTTTACGAGCAGTACTTC.

The chain is built from TRBV5-1 and TRBJ2-2, with TRBD2 matching over 8 bases. CDR3 length: 13 amino acids. Unmatched junction bases numbered 2, after V lost 4 bases and J lost 6 bases. CDR1 and CDR2 (germline): SGHRS, YFSETQ. The CDR3 spells CASSAGGPGELFF. CDR3 coding DNA: TGCGCCAGCAGCGCGGGGGGCCCCGGGGAGCTGTTTTTT.

This clone showed up just once. This rearrangement joins TRBV30 to TRBJ2-5; possibly TRBD2 for D (5 bases). Trimming cost V 5 bases and J 5 bases, with 12 bases left between them. The CDR3 loop spans 12 amino acids. The germline gives CDR1 GTSNPN, CDR2 SVGIG (reference sequence). CDR3: CAWAYAGETQYF. The CDR3 DNA reads TGTGCCTGGGCATATGCGGGTGAGACCCAGTACTTC.

The chain joins TRBV5-6 to TRBJ2-7, with TRBD1 as a possible D gene (5 bases). Germline V gives CDR1 SGHDT, CDR2 YYEEEE. V lost 4 bases and J 3 bases, leaving 23 bases between the germline ends. The CDR3 covers 17 residues. The CDR3 protein is CASSPTINTGFDYEQYF. DNA for the CDR3: TGTGCCAGCAGCCCAACTATTAATACAGGTTTCGACTACGAGCAGTACTTC.

The chain joins TRBV5-4 to TRBJ2-7; no clear D gene. This CDR3 has 14 amino acids. Trimming removed 0 bases from V and 4 bases from J, with 11 bases in between. CDR1 is SGHNT, CDR2 YYREEE, per germline (reference sequence). The CDR3 DNA reads as TGTGCCAGCAGCTTGGGGCAGGCTGAGTACGAGCAGTACTTC. Translating gives CASSLGQAEYEQYF.

CDR3 loop: CASSETSGGGSQETQYF. The CDR3 region has the DNA TGTGCCAGCAGTGAGACTAGCGGGGGGGGTTCCCAAGAGACCCAGTACTTC. The rearrangement uses TRBV28 and TRBJ2-5; 14 bases align to TRBD2. The CDR3 covers 17 residues. Germline V gene lookup returns CDR1 MDHEN and CDR2 SYDVKM. V dropped 5 bases and J dropped 1; count of bases not matched to a gene: 6.

CDR3 in DNA: TGTGCCAGCAGTTTCTCCCCCCGGGGGGCTAAGGATGAGCAGTTCTTC. Translating it yields CASSFSPRGAKDEQFF. V and J are TRBV28 and TRBJ2-1; a possible D gene is TRBD2 (7 bases). The CDR3 runs to 16 residues. The germline gives CDR1 MDHEN, CDR2 SYDVKM. V shed 3 bases and J shed 8 bases, with 20 bases lying between them.

V is TRBV25-1 and J is TRBJ2-7, with a weak D call TRBD2 (7 bases). The V and J ends lost 4 bases and 2 bases respectively, with 12 bases between them. Germline CDR1 MGHDK, CDR2 SYGVNS. The length of the CDR3 is 14 residues. The CDR3 is CASSARGATYEQYF. The CDR3 nucleotides are TGTGCCAGCAGTGCACGGGGGGCGACCTACGAGCAGTACTTC.

In its sample, this clone was seen once. The J gene is TRBJ1-1, the V gene TRBV27, with D unresolved. Germline CDR1 is MNHEY and CDR2 is SMNVEV (reference sequence). V gave up 4 bases and J gave up 3 bases, with 9 bases separating them. There are 13 residues in the CDR3. The CDR3 bases are TGTGCCAGCAGTTCCGGACTGTACACTGAAGCTTTCTTT. Residues: CASSSGLYTEAFF.

The V and J genes are TRBV28 and TRBJ2-5, with D tentatively TRBD1 (6 bases). The CDR3 covers 14 residues. Germline CDR1 and CDR2: MDHEN and SYDVKM. V dropped 7 bases and J dropped 5 bases, with 17 bases sitting between them. CDR3 protein: CASTKRLRGETQYF. CDR3 bases: TGTGCCAGCACTAAAAGACTGAGGGGGGAGACCCAGTACTTC.

The V and J genes are TRBV25-1 and TRBJ2-1; D call uncertain. The length of the CDR3 is 13 residues. V lost 11 bases to trimming and J lost 0 bases, with 11 bases between them. Per germline, CDR1 MGHDK and CDR2 SYGVNS. DNA of the CDR3: TGTGCCGTGACACGTTCCTCCTACAATGAGCAGTTCTTC. It yields the protein CAVTRSSYNEQFF.

The chain joins TRBV5-6 to TRBJ1-1, with D maybe TRBD1 (5 bases). Germline lookup yields CDR1 SGHDT and CDR2 YYEEEE. The CDR3 contains 14 residues. Trimming shortened V by 5 bases and J by 0 bases, and 11 bases separated the two germline ends. DNA of the CDR3: TGTGCCAGCAGTAAAAGGGGAATGAACACTGAAGCTTTCTTT. Protein sequence: CASSKRGMNTEAFF. Complete variable domain (other parts from reference TRBV5-6 and TRBJ1-1): DAGVTQSPTHLIKTRGQQVTLRCSPKSGHDTVSWYQQALGQGPQFIFQYYEEEERQRGNFPDRFSGHQFPNYSSELNVNALLLGDSALYLCASSKRGMNTEAFFGQGTRLTVV.

This clone has only a few counts. The chain couples TRBV5-1 to TRBJ2-1; TRBD2 matches at 8 bases. The CDR3 has 14 amino acids. Trimming at V came to 0 bases and at J to 9 bases, leaving 5 bases not matched to a gene. CDR1 and CDR2 (germline): SGHRS, YFSETQ. Here the CDR3 reads CASSLDGGAGEQFF. The CDR3 bases are TGCGCCAGCAGCTTGGACGGGGGGGCTGGTGAGCAGTTCTTC. The full variable domain, in which reference TRBV5-1 and TRBJ2-1 provide the parts outside the CDR3, is KAGVTQTPRYLIKTRGQQVTLSCSPISGHRSVSWYQQTPGQGLQFLFEYFSETQRNKGNFPGRFSGRQFSNSRSEMNVSTLELGDSALYLCASSLDGGAGEQFFGPGTRLTVL.

This clone occurred once. The chain has TRBV30 and TRBJ2-5; the D gene is possibly TRBD2 (6 bases). Germline loops: CDR1 GTSNPN, CDR2 SVGIG (reference sequence). V was pared by 7 bases and J by 4 bases, with 19 bases between. The CDR3 covers 14 residues. The CDR3 loop reads CALGEAGGLETQYF. The CDR3 DNA is TGTGCCTTAGGGGAGGCTGGGGGGTTAGAGACCCAGTACTTC.

This chain links TRBV7-9 with TRBJ2-7; 8 nucleotides agree with TRBD1. The V gene's germline CDR1 is SEHNR and CDR2 FQNEAQ (reference sequence). The CDR3 is 14 amino acids. Unmatched junction bases numbered 8, after V lost 6 bases and J lost 4 bases. CDR3 protein: CASSRPGTGYEQYF. CDR3 nucleotides: TGTGCCAGCAGTCGTCCCGGGACAGGATACGAGCAGTACTTC.